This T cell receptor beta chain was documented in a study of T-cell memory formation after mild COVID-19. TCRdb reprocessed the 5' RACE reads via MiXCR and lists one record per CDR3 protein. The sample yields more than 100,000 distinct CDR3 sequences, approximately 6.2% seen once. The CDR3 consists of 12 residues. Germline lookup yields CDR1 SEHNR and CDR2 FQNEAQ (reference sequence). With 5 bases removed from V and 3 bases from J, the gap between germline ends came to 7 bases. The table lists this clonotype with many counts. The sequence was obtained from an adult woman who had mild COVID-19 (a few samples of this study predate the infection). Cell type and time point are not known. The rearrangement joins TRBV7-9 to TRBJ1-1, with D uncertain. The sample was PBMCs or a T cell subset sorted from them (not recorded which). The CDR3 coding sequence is TGTGCCAGCAGCCACGGGCACACTGAAGCTTTCTTT. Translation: CASSHGHTEAFF.